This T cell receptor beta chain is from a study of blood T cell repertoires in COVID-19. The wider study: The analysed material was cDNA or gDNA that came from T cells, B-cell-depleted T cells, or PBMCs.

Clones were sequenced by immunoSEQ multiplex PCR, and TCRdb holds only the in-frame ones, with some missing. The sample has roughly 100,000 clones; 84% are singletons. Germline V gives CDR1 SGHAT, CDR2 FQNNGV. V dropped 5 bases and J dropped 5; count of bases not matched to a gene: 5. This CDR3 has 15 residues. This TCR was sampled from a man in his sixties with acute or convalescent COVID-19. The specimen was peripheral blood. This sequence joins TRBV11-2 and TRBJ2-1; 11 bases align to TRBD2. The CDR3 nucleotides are TGTGCCAGCAGCCAGACTAGCGGGGACCACAATGAGCAGTTCTTC. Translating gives CASSQTSGDHNEQFF.